The present T cell receptor (beta chain) was sequenced within a study of human T cells and chemical hapten exposure. This clonotype was observed a few times. Time point: patch test 3, about 24 weeks after DPC sensitization. Treatment: therapeutic diphenylcyclopropenone sensitization with weekly scalp DPC. In the library, unique molecular identifiers were attached to individual cDNA molecules. TCRdb redid the calling of the RACE reads with MiXCR, one entry per CDR3 protein. The sample yields roughly 90,000 distinct CDR3 sequences, around 9.9% seen once. The CDR3 totals 14 residues. Germline V CDR1 and CDR2: SNHLY, FYNNEI. V was pared by 8 bases and J by 4 bases, with 8 bases of the junction left unmatched.

This chain joins TRBV2 and TRBJ2-3; TRBD1 aligns across 8 bases. The TCR originated in a woman in her twenties or thirties with alopecia areata. Some clones in this sample may be carry-over from other donors' samples. The starting material was whole blood, obtained in connection with sensitization to the hapten diphenylcyclopropenone (DPC). This CDR3 is CASPTGQEADTQYF. The CDR3 DNA follows: TGTGCCAGCCCAACGGGACAGGAGGCAGATACGCAGTATTTT.